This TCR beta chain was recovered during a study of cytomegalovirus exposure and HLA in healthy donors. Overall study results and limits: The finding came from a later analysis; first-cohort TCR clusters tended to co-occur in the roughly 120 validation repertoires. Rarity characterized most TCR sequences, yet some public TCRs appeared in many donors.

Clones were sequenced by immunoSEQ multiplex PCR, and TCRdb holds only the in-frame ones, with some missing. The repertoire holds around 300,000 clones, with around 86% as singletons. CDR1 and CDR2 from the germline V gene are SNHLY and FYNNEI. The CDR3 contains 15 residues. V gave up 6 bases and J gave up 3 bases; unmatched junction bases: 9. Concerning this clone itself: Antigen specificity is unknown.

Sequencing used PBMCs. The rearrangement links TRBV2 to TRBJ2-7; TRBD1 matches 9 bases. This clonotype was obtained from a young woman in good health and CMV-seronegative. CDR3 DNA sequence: TGTGCCAGCAGCAACAGGGGGCGTTCCTTCTACGAGCAGTACTTC. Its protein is CASSNRGRSFYEQYF.